What follows is one TCR beta chain and its context. The antigen remains unidentified. The source of the sample is a study of T-cell reconstitution after alpha-beta-depleted transplantation in children. A library of TCRbeta sequences, prepared with unique molecular identifiers, was generated. TCRdb redid the calling of the PCR reads with MiXCR, one entry per CDR3 protein. The sample gives fewer than 40,000 distinct CDR3 sequences, over 6.5% of which show up once; around 25% is in the top ten. Whole-study results and caveats: Reported findings indicate that, about two months after transplant, alpha-beta T cells came from several hundred expanded clones, which were derived from non-depleted graft cells. After transplant, high TCRbeta diversity at day 60 in some patients arose from surviving recipient T cells and thymic progenitors. Newly made T cells mostly supplied T-cell counts and diversity one year after transplant.

Germline CDR1 LGHNA, CDR2 YSLEER. This CDR3 is built from 16 residues. V was pared by 1 base and J by 4 bases, with 16 bases between. Sequencing was performed on peripheral blood, taken 60 days after TCRalphabeta/CD19-depleted stem cell transplant. The chain has TRBV4-3 and TRBJ2-5; D is perhaps TRBD1 or TRBD2 (6 bases each). This clonotype originated in a child under two years old who had a stem cell transplant for acute myeloid leukemia, so the T cells may come from the graft donor. The DNA for the CDR3 is TGCGCCAGCAGCCAAGGGGTAGGGGGGACCCGAGAGACCCAGTACTTC. Protein product: CASSQGVGGTRETQYF.